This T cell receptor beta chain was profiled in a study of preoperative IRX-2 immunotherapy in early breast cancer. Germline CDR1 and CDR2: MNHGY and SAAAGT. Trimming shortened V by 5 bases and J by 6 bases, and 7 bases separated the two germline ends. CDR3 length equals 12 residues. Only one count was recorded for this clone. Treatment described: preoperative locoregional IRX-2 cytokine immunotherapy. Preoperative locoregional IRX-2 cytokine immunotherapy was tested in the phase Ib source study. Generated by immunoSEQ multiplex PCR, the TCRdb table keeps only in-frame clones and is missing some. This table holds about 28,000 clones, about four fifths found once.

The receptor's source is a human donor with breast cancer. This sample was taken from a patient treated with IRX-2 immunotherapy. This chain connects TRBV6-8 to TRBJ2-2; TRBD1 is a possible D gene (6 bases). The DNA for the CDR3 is TGTGCCAGCAGTGCAGGGGCCGGGGAGCTGTTTTTT. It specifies CASSAGAGELFF.